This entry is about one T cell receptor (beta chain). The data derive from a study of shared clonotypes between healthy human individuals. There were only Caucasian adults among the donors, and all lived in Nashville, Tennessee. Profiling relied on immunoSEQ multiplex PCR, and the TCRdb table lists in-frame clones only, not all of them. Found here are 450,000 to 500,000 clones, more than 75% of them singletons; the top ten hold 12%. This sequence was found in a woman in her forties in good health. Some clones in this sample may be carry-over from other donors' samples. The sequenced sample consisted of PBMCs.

CDR3 protein: CASSLVGGNTEAFF. The CDR3 DNA sequence: TGTGCCAGCAGCTTAGTGGGCGGGAACACTGAAGCTTTCTTT. This chain links TRBV7-2 with TRBJ1-1, with D hard to call. V lost 1 base to trimming and J lost 1 base, with 7 bases between them. The CDR3 is made up of 14 amino acids. Germline V CDR1 and CDR2: SGHTA, FQGNSA.